The 26 T cell receptor beta chains presented below share a single source sample, sequenced in a study of cytomegalovirus exposure and HLA in healthy donors. PCR used 60 Vbeta primers and 13 Jbeta primers. The protocol was immunoSEQ multiplex PCR, while the TCRdb copy is restricted to in-frame clones and leaves out a portion. The data show around 160,000 clones, over 70% seen once. The specimen was PBMCs. The receptors derive from a woman in her forties in good health and CMV-seropositive.

The chain employs TRBV6-1 and TRBJ2-7, with D perhaps TRBD1 (6 bases). The CDR3 contains 13 residues. Trimming removed 6 bases at V and 3 bases at J, with 12 bases between. CDR1 is MNHNS and CDR2 is SASEGT in the germline V gene. The CDR3 sequence is CASSLPQGYEQYF. DNA for the CDR3: TGTGCCAGCAGCCTCCCACAGGGCTACGAGCAGTACTTC.

Details on this clone: Compared with germline, one end of the junction differs, possibly owing to a read error. This chain joins TRBV7-9 and TRBJ2-4; 7 bases match TRBD2. From germline, CDR1 is SEHNR and CDR2 FQNEAQ (reference sequence). The CDR3 length is 15 residues. The DNA of the CDR3 is TGTTCCAGCAGCTTAGGGGAGGGAGCCAAAAACATTCAGTACTTC. This codes for CSSSLGEGAKNIQYF.

The CDR3 sequence is CASSLAGLPSLRQFF. The CDR3 DNA is TGTGCCAGCAGTTTAGCAGGACTCCCCTCCCTTCGGCAGTTCTTC. The chain uses TRBV28 and TRBJ2-1, with D perhaps matching TRBD2 (5 bases). V was shortened by 2 bases and J by 12 bases, with 20 bases between the two germline ends. CDR3 length: 15 residues. CDR1 and CDR2 from the germline V gene are MDHEN and SYDVKM.

With regard to this clone: Other DNA sequences in the sample encode the same CDR3. The rearrangement links TRBV20-1 to TRBJ2-3; D is ambiguous. Trimming removed 3 bases at V and 6 bases at J, with 7 bases between. CDR1 is DFQATT, CDR2 SNEGSKA, per germline (reference sequence). The CDR3 runs to 11 residues. The CDR3 here is CSASPGDTQYF. CDR3 nucleotide sequence: TGCAGTGCTAGTCCCGGGGATACGCAGTATTTT.

This clone has a handful of counts. The V call is TRBV28, the J call TRBJ2-7, with a possible D match to TRBD1 (5 bases). Germline-derived CDR1 and CDR2 are MDHEN and SYDVKM. The CDR3 loop spans 13 amino acids. Trimming took 2 bases from V and 2 from J, leaving 7 bases between them. The CDR3 sequence is CASSLEDTYEQYF. CDR3 nucleotide sequence: TGTGCCAGCAGTTTAGAGGACACCTACGAGCAGTACTTC.

The rearrangement joins TRBV7-9 to TRBJ2-1, with D perhaps matching TRBD1 (6 bases). The CDR3 loop spans 11 amino acids. Trimming took off 7 bases at V and 7 bases at J, with 8 bases between the two ends. CDR1 is SEHNR and CDR2 is FQNEAQ in the germline V gene (reference sequence). The CDR3 nucleotides read TGTGCCAGCACAGGGGCGAATGAGCAGTTCTTC. Amino acid sequence: CASTGANEQFF.

On this clone itself: Mismatch with germline at one junction end may stem from a read error. The J gene is TRBJ1-2, the V gene TRBV7-9; D is uncertain. CDR3 length: 12 amino acids. Germline V lookup: CDR1 SEHNR, CDR2 FQNEAQ (reference sequence). CDR3 coding DNA: TGTTCCAGCCTACCTTCGATCTATGGCTACACCTTC. This encodes CSSLPSIYGYTF.

The chain combines TRBV6-5 with TRBJ1-1, with D tentatively TRBD1 (5 bases). The CDR3 contains 13 residues. Germline CDR1 and CDR2: MNHEY and SVGAGI. The V end was cut by 7 bases, the J end by 1 base, with 10 bases between. CDR3: CASTQTANTEAFF. In DNA, the CDR3 is TGTGCCAGCACCCAGACAGCGAACACTGAAGCTTTCTTT.

The rearrangement joins TRBV5-1 to TRBJ2-3, with 7 positions matching TRBD2. Germline V CDR1 and CDR2: SGHRS, YFSETQ. CDR3 length: 14 amino acids. V dropped 4 bases and J dropped 3; count of bases not matched to a gene: 5. The CDR3 DNA is TGCGCCAGCAGCCTAGCGGTTGTTACAGATACGCAGTATTTT. It is translated as CASSLAVVTDTQYF.

The DNA of the CDR3 is TGCGCCAGCTCCTCCTCCTTCAGCTATGGCTACACCTTC. Protein sequence: CASSSSFSYGYTF. The J gene is TRBJ1-2, the V gene TRBV5-1; D gene ambiguous. The CDR3 covers 13 residues. Trimming pared 7 bases from V and 4 bases from J, leaving 14 bases between. Germline-derived CDR1 and CDR2 are SGHRS and YFSETQ.

CDR3 amino acids: CASSLHGGYTGELFF. The CDR3 bases are TGTGCCAGCAGCTTACACGGGGGTTACACCGGGGAGCTGTTTTTT. This chain joins TRBV7-3 and TRBJ2-2; possible D gene TRBD2, 6 bases. The germline V and J ends were trimmed by 2 bases and 3 bases, with 10 bases remaining between them. Germline CDR1 SGHTA, CDR2 FQGTGA. This CDR3 has 15 residues.

V is TRBV7-9 and J is TRBJ1-5; TRBD1 aligns across 7 bases. The CDR3 has 15 residues. Germline values: CDR1 SEHNR, CDR2 FQNEAQ (reference sequence). V shed 4 bases and J 6 bases; nucleotides not matched to a gene: 9. Here the CDR3 reads CASSSDRERGQPQHF. In nucleotides, the CDR3 is TGTGCCAGCAGCTCCGACAGGGAGAGGGGTCAGCCCCAGCATTTT.

The chain joins TRBV4-1 to TRBJ2-2; 10 positions agree with TRBD2. The CDR3 contains 18 residues. Looked up from germline, CDR1 is MGHRA and CDR2 is YSYEKL. Trimming removed 1 base from V and 3 bases from J; junction bases left unmatched: 8. This CDR3 reads CASSQVVPSGGYTGELFF. DNA for the CDR3: TGCGCCAGCAGCCAAGTCGTACCTAGCGGGGGCTACACCGGGGAGCTGTTTTTT.

This chain links TRBV30 with TRBJ2-1, with D perhaps TRBD2 (5 bases). V lost 2 bases, J lost 6 bases, and 5 bases lay in between. Per the germline V gene, CDR1 is GTSNPN and CDR2 is SVGIG (reference sequence). The CDR3 runs to 11 residues. The CDR3 is CAWSLANEQFF. CDR3 in DNA: TGTGCCTGGAGTCTAGCCAATGAGCAGTTCTTC. The complete variable domain, with remaining parts taken from reference TRBV30 and TRBJ2-1, reads SQTIHQWPATLVQPVGSPLSLECTVEGTSNPNLYWYRQAAGRGLQLLFYSVGIGQISSEVPQNLSASRPQDRQFILSSKKLLLSDSGFYLCAWSLANEQFFGPGTRLTVL.

The chain joins TRBV28 to TRBJ2-2, with 12 bases identical to TRBD2. With V trimmed by 6 bases and J by 4 bases, 9 bases remained unmatched. The CDR3 covers 17 residues. Germline V gives CDR1 MDHEN, CDR2 SYDVKM. CDR3 amino acids: CASRGTSGGSPTGELFF. CDR3 DNA: TGTGCCAGCAGGGGTACTAGCGGGGGGTCTCCCACCGGGGAGCTGTTTTTT.

This clone appeared a single time. This rearrangement joins TRBV12-5 to TRBJ2-1, with D uncertain. The CDR3 consists of 12 residues. V shed 5 bases and J shed 4 bases, with 6 bases lying between them. Germline-derived CDR1 and CDR2 are LGHNT and FRNRAP. The CDR3 protein is CASGPVYNEQFF. CDR3 nucleotides: TGTGCTAGTGGTCCCGTGTACAATGAGCAGTTCTTC.

The CDR3 reads CASSVTENTEAFF. The DNA of the CDR3 is TGTGCCAGCAGTGTGACAGAGAACACTGAAGCTTTCTTT. V usage is TRBV6-1 and J usage is TRBJ1-1; D is possibly TRBD1 (5 bases). The CDR3 totals 13 residues. V lost 4 bases to trimming and J lost 1 base, with 7 bases between them. Germline CDR1 and CDR2: MNHNS and SASEGT.

V and J are TRBV6-5 and TRBJ2-1; D is undetermined. The V gene's germline CDR1 is MNHEY and CDR2 SVGAGI. The germline V and J ends were trimmed by 6 bases and 6 bases, with 12 bases remaining between them. This CDR3 has 13 amino acids. CDR3 sequence reads: CASSPFPGNEQFF. The CDR3 DNA reads as TGTGCCAGCAGCCCCTTCCCCGGCAATGAGCAGTTCTTC.

The V call is TRBV9, the J call TRBJ1-1; D is ambiguous. Trimming cost V 0 bases and J 0 bases, with 9 bases left between them. CDR3 length: 15 residues. From germline, CDR1 is SGDLS and CDR2 YYNGEE. CDR3 loop: CASSVGILMNTEAFF. The CDR3 nucleotides are TGTGCCAGCAGCGTAGGCATACTTATGAACACTGAAGCTTTCTTT.

The chain employs TRBV18 and TRBJ1-5, with a possible D match to TRBD1 (6 bases). The germline CDR1 and CDR2 sequences are KGHSH and LQKENI. This CDR3 has 15 residues. Deletions cut 3 bases from V and 4 bases from J, with 13 bases between. The CDR3 loop is CASSPPGTTNQPQHF. The CDR3 DNA is TGTGCCAGCTCACCCCCCGGGACAACAAATCAGCCCCAGCATTTT.

There are a few counts of this clone. This chain connects TRBV30 to TRBJ2-7, with D uncertain. This CDR3 spans 11 amino acids. Trimming took 3 bases from V and 1 from J, leaving 4 bases between them. Germline CDR1 and CDR2: GTSNPN and SVGIG (reference sequence). CDR3 protein: CAWSGSYEQYF. The CDR3 DNA reads as TGTGCCTGGAGCGGTTCCTACGAGCAGTACTTC.

The genes are TRBV15 and TRBJ1-3, with unresolved D. V dropped 1 base and J dropped 0 bases, with 4 bases sitting between them. CDR1 and CDR2 from the germline V gene are LNHNV and YYDKDF (reference sequence). The CDR3 totals 14 residues. As DNA, the CDR3 is TGTGCCACCAGCAGAGGGAGCTCTGGAAACACCATATATTTT. This encodes CATSRGSSGNTIYF. Full variable domain (rest looked up from reference TRBV15 and TRBJ1-3): DAMVIQNPRYQVTQFGKPVTLSCSQTLNHNVMYWYQQKSSQAPKLLFHYYDKDFNNEADTPDNFQSRRPNTSFCFLDIRSPGLGDTAMYLCATSRGSSGNTIYFGEGSWLTVV.

This clone has a handful of counts. The V call is TRBV4-1, the J call TRBJ1-4; the D gene is possibly TRBD1 (6 bases). V dropped 0 bases and J dropped 1 base, with 12 bases sitting between them. There are 17 residues in the CDR3. The germline CDR1 and CDR2 sequences are MGHRA and YSYEKL. CDR3 sequence: CASSQDQATGTNEKLFF. The CDR3 DNA reads as TGCGCCAGCAGCCAAGATCAGGCGACAGGAACTAATGAAAAACTGTTTTTT.

The rearrangement uses TRBV29-1 and TRBJ1-2; D remains ambiguous. The germline gives CDR1 SQVTM, CDR2 ANQGSEA. V was trimmed by 3 bases and J by 10 bases, leaving 21 bases between them. The CDR3 loop spans 14 amino acids. The CDR3 DNA reads as TGCAGCGTTGAGATGCTGGCGGGTTCCGGGCCCTACACCTTC. Translating gives CSVEMLAGSGPYTF.

The rearrangement joins TRBV28 to TRBJ1-5, with 8 bases fitting TRBD1. The CDR3 contains 16 residues. Per the germline V gene, CDR1 is MDHEN and CDR2 is SYDVKM. V gave up 6 bases and J gave up 2 bases; unmatched junction bases: 9. CDR3 loop: CASRNSDRGGNQPQHF. CDR3 DNA sequence: TGTGCCAGCAGGAACAGTGACAGGGGAGGCAATCAGCCCCAGCATTTT. The whole variable domain, filled in from reference TRBV28 and TRBJ1-5, reads DVKVTQSSRYLVKRTGEKVFLECVQDMDHENMFWYRQDPGLGLRLIYFSYDVKMKEKGDIPEGYSVSREKKERFSLILESASTNQTSMYLCASRNSDRGGNQPQHFGDGTRLSIL.

The chain has TRBV9 and TRBJ1-1; D unresolved. CDR1 and CDR2 from the germline V gene are SGDLS and YYNGEE. CDR3 length equals 14 residues. V lost 4 bases, J lost 1 base, and 11 bases lay in between. The CDR3 DNA sequence: TGTGCCAGCAGCCCGAGGGCTGAGAACACTGAAGCTTTCTTT. Translated: CASSPRAENTEAFF.